Listed below are T cell receptor beta chains from one sample, sequenced in a study of T cell changes during pregnancy in multiple sclerosis. TCRdb keeps only in-frame clones here, not all; method: immunoSEQ multiplex PCR. The table records tens of thousands of clones, 80% to 95% of them present only once. Here the sequenced sample was peripheral blood, taken in the second trimester of pregnancy. These receptor sequences come from a female donor with multiple sclerosis, enrolled in a pregnancy study. The CDR3 runs from the conserved cysteine through the conserved F or W. D genes are given only for firm matches. The listing skips clone size in some rows; elsewhere it reads once, few, many or a size class.

V gene	D gene	clone size	J gene	CDR3 protein	CDR3 DNA
TRBV5-1	NA	NA	TRBJ2-7	CASSAGWEVRYEQYF	TGCGCCAGCAGCGCCGGCTGGGAGGTTAGATACGAGCAGTACTTC
TRBV7-9	TRBD1	NA	TRBJ1-2	CASSLGQGDGYTF	TGTGCCAGCAGCTTAGGGCAGGGGGATGGCTACACCTTC
TRBV20-1	TRBD1	NA	TRBJ1-2	CSARTGGGYTF	TGCAGTGCCAGGACAGGGGGTGGCTACACCTTC
TRBV7-3	NA	NA	TRBJ1-5	CASSFRTVWNQPQHF	TGTGCCAGCAGCTTTAGGACAGTCTGGAATCAGCCCCAGCATTTT
TRBV28	NA	once	TRBJ2-7	CASSLYHPQHYEQYF	TGTGCCAGCAGTTTATATCACCCCCAACACTACGAGCAGTACTTC
TRBV21-1	NA	NA	TRBJ1-3	CASSKGAIPWNTIYF	TGTGCCAGCAGCAAAGGGGCTATCCCTTGGAACACCATATATTTT
TRBV19	NA	NA	TRBJ2-7	CASSIEAKISYEQYF	TGTGCCAGTAGTATTGAGGCGAAAATATCCTACGAGCAGTACTTC
TRBV4-1	TRBD2	once	TRBJ2-2	CASSLRGVESGELFF	TGCGCCAGCAGCCTTCGGGGGGTGGAATCCGGGGAGCTGTTTTTT
TRBV28	NA	few	TRBJ2-4	CASSLGASISKNIQYF	TGTGCCAGCAGTTTGGGGGCTAGCATATCCAAAAACATTCAGTACTTC
TRBV28	NA	NA	TRBJ1-6	CASRGQNNSPLHF	TGTGCCAGCCGAGGACAGAATAATTCACCCCTCCACTTT
TRBV28	NA	few	TRBJ1-1	CASSFMNTEAFF	TGTGCCAGCAGTTTCATGAACACTGAAGCTTTCTTT
TRBV7-2	TRBD1	NA	TRBJ1-6	CAIPTGGLGFNNSPLHF	TGTGCCATCCCGACAGGGGGCTTAGGGTTTAATAATTCACCCCTCCACTTT
TRBV2	TRBD1	NA	TRBJ2-2	CASSSTGRAGELFF	TGTGCCAGCAGCTCGACAGGGCGAGCCGGGGAGCTGTTTTTT
TRBV9	NA	NA	TRBJ1-3	CASSVEAGASGAGNTIYF	TGTGCCAGCAGCGTAGAGGCAGGTGCGTCAGGGGCTGGAAACACCATATATTTT
TRBV7-8	TRBD2	NA	TRBJ2-1	CASSLEASGGTYNEQFF	TGTGCCAGCAGCTTAGAGGCTAGCGGGGGCACCTACAATGAGCAGTTCTTC
TRBV7-2	TRBD1	NA	TRBJ1-6	CASSLGPGGRGSPLHF	TGTGCCAGCAGCTTAGGTCCAGGGGGCCGGGGTTCACCCCTCCACTTT
TRBV18	TRBD1	NA	TRBJ2-7	CASSNQLTGDVREQYF	TGTGCCAGCTCAAACCAGCTGACAGGGGATGTACGCGAGCAGTACTTC
TRBV5-1	NA	NA	TRBJ1-1	CASRSLGHLNTEAFF	TGCGCCAGCAGATCGTTAGGACATTTGAACACTGAAGCTTTCTTT
TRBV9	NA	NA	TRBJ2-1	CASSVGEYNEQFF	TGTGCCAGCAGCGTAGGCGAGTATAATGAGCAGTTCTTC
TRBV2	TRBD2	NA	TRBJ2-5	CASSGLAGGETQYF	TGTGCCAGCAGTGGACTAGCGGGGGGAGAGACCCAGTACTTC
TRBV7-3	NA	NA	TRBJ2-2	CASSTAVTGELFF	TGTGCCAGCAGCACAGCGGTCACCGGGGAGCTGTTTTTT
TRBV9	TRBD2	NA	TRBJ2-1	CASRGGRANEQFF	TGTGCCAGCAGAGGCGGGAGGGCCAATGAGCAGTTCTTC
TRBV5-1	TRBD2	NA	TRBJ2-3	CASSWTSGRTSTDTQYF	TGCGCCAGCAGCTGGACTAGCGGGAGGACTAGCACAGATACGCAGTATTTT
TRBV19	NA	NA	TRBJ2-7	CASRDSGTHFTYEQYF	TGTGCCAGTAGAGATTCCGGGACTCACTTTACCTACGAGCAGTACTTC
TRBV13	NA	NA	TRBJ1-4	CASTNARAFNEKLFF	TGTGCCAGCACCAACGCGAGAGCGTTTAATGAAAAACTGTTTTTT
TRBV5-1	TRBD2	NA	TRBJ2-3	CASSWTSSDTQYF	TGCGCCAGCAGCTGGACTAGTTCAGATACGCAGTATTTT
TRBV5-6	TRBD1	NA	TRBJ2-7	CASSLEGTGIYEQYF	TGTGCCAGCAGCTTGGAAGGGACAGGGATCTACGAGCAGTACTTC
TRBV7-6	NA	NA	TRBJ2-1	CASMRRGRYNEQFF	TGTGCCAGCATGCGGAGAGGGCGATACAATGAGCAGTTCTTC
TRBV7-9	NA	NA	TRBJ2-7	CASSLSGSYEQYF	TGTGCCAGCAGCTTATCAGGTTCTTACGAGCAGTACTTC
TRBV6-5	TRBD2	NA	TRBJ2-7	CASSLGLAGYEQYF	TGTGCCAGCAGTTTGGGACTAGCTGGCTACGAGCAGTACTTC
TRBV27	NA	NA	TRBJ1-5	CASSFSGGNQPQHF	TGTGCCAGCAGTTTTTCAGGCGGCAATCAGCCCCAGCATTTT
TRBV7-6	NA	NA	TRBJ2-7	CASSLSAATYEQYF	TGTGCCAGCAGCTTGTCAGCGGCCACCTACGAGCAGTACTTC
TRBV28	NA	NA	TRBJ1-1	CASSSGQMNTEAFF	TGTGCCAGCAGCTCCGGACAGATGAACACTGAAGCTTTCTTT
TRBV28	TRBD2	NA	TRBJ2-7	CASSPSSGRSYEQYF	TGTGCCAGCAGTCCTTCTAGCGGGAGGTCCTACGAGCAGTACTTC
TRBV19	NA	NA	TRBJ1-1	CASSLPPGVVTEAFF	TGTGCCAGTAGTCTTCCCCCGGGGGTGGTCACTGAAGCTTTCTTT
TRBV30	NA	NA	TRBJ1-1	CAWSFRVRGTEAFF	TGTGCCTGGAGCTTTCGGGTACGGGGCACTGAAGCTTTCTTT
TRBV6-1	TRBD1	once	TRBJ1-2	CASIVQGNYGYTF	TGTGCCAGCATTGTACAGGGGAACTATGGCTACACCTTC
TRBV5-5	TRBD1	NA	TRBJ2-5	CASSLAWTGETQYF	TGTGCCAGCAGCTTGGCGTGGACAGGAGAGACCCAGTACTTC
TRBV28	NA	NA	TRBJ1-1	CASSLTGNTEAFF	TGTGCCAGCAGTTTAACCGGGAACACTGAAGCTTTCTTT
TRBV9	NA	once	TRBJ1-1	CASSPRGGRVGTEAFF	TGTGCCAGCAGCCCCAGAGGTGGCAGGGTTGGTACTGAAGCTTTCTTT
TRBV6-5	NA	NA	TRBJ2-4	CASKTGGSKNIQYF	TGTGCCAGCAAAACCGGGGGATCCAAAAACATTCAGTACTTC
TRBV28	TRBD1	once	TRBJ2-7	CASSYRTGPYEQYF	TGTGCCAGCAGCTATAGGACAGGTCCCTACGAGCAGTACTTC
TRBV29-1	TRBD1	NA	TRBJ2-3	CSVEDRYRSSTDTQYF	TGCAGCGTTGAGGACAGGTACCGATCTAGCACAGATACGCAGTATTTT
TRBV13	TRBD1	NA	TRBJ1-5	CASSFAQGSGQPQHF	TGTGCCAGCAGCTTCGCACAGGGGTCGGGCCAGCCCCAGCATTTT
TRBV6-5	NA	NA	TRBJ1-6	CASSYSVRQGRSPLHF	TGTGCCAGCAGTTACTCGGTGAGGCAGGGGAGATCACCCCTCCACTTT
TRBV2	NA	NA	TRBJ1-5	CASSGGREGNQPQHF	TGTGCCAGCAGTGGAGGGCGCGAGGGCAATCAGCCCCAGCATTTT
TRBV29-1	NA	NA	TRBJ2-2	CSAAQGFRWYTGELFF	TGCAGCGCCGCACAGGGTTTCAGGTGGTACACCGGGGAGCTGTTTTTT
TRBV19	TRBD1	NA	TRBJ2-5	CASSMLQGVETQYF	TGTGCCAGTAGTATGTTACAGGGGGTAGAGACCCAGTACTTC